A selection of T cell receptor beta chains follows, all from one sample in a study of CD8+CD57+ T cells in acquired aplastic anemia. MiXCR, run by TCRdb on the reads, gives a single entry per CDR3 protein. The data contain hundreds of thousands of distinct CDR3 sequences, 65% to 80% of them seen just once; the ten biggest clones take up under 4.5%. Sequenced sample: sorted CD4+, CD8+, or CD8+CD57+ T cells (not recorded which) from PBMCs. These receptor sequences come from a human donor in good health, serving as a control. Each CDR3 is given with its conserved first and last residue. The D gene is left open where the match is weak. Expanded clones get a size class; other rows say once, few or many, or leave the size out.

>-|TRBJ2-7|TRBV2|once
TGTGCCAGCAGTGAAGCACAGGCCGACGAGCAGTCCTTC
CASSEAQADEQSF
>-|TRBJ2-7|TRBV3-2|many
TGTGCCAGCAGCTCGTCCCCTTCTGACAGGCCTTACGAGCAGTACTTC
CASSSSPSDRPYEQYF
>TRBD2|TRBJ2-7|TRBV7-9|-
TGTGCCACCAGAAGAGATCCGCGGGAGAACTACGAGCAGTACTTC
CATRRDPRENYEQYF
>-|TRBJ1-1|TRBV5-1|-
TGCGCCAGCAGCCCGGACGCTAGGAATCAAGCTTTCTTT
CASSPDARNQAFF
>-|TRBJ1-2|TRBV10-3|-
TGTGCCATCACCTCCGGGGCGGGGCATGGCTACACCTTC
CAITSGAGHGYTF
>-|TRBJ1-2|TRBV7-7|-
TGTGCCAGCAGTTCAACAGGCGGTTTATATGGCTACACCTTC
CASSSTGGLYGYTF
>TRBD2|TRBJ2-1|TRBV9|-
TGTGCCAGCAGCTCCCACGGGACTAGCGGGGGGACCTACAATGAGCAGTTCTTC
CASSSHGTSGGTYNEQFF
>TRBD1|TRBJ1-6|TRBV2|many
TGTGCCACCCCTAACCGGGGACAGGGGGCAGGATCACCCCTCCACTTT
CATPNRGQGAGSPLHF
>-|TRBJ2-2|TRBV29-1|-
TGCAGCGTTGAAGAACAGACTAACGGGGAGCTGTTTTTT
CSVEEQTNGELFF
>-|TRBJ2-1|TRBV20-1|-
TGCAGTGCTCGAGGGCGCGTGCATGAGCAGTTCTTC
CSARGRVHEQFF
>-|TRBJ2-5|TRBV20-1|-
TGCAGTGCTTCGGACGGCCAAGAGACCCAGTACTTC
CSASDGQETQYF
>-|TRBJ2-2|TRBV4-1|many
TGCGCCAGCAGCCAAGACCCCACAGGAGCGGGCAACACCGGGGAGCTGTTTTTT
CASSQDPTGAGNTGELFF
>TRBD1|TRBJ1-5|TRBV7-4|-
TGTGCCAGCAGCTCGGACAGGACTCCTCAACTCCCCCATTTT
CASSSDRTPQLPHF
>-|TRBJ2-7|TRBV6-6|-
TGTGCCAGCAGCAGCTACAGTCCAGGGAACGAGCAGTACTTC
CASSSYSPGNEQYF
>TRBD1|TRBJ1-2|TRBV5-1|-
TGCGCCAGCAGCTTGGGAGGAGGAGGGGGCTCCAGCTATGGCTACACCTTC
CASSLGGGGGSSYGYTF
>-|TRBJ1-6|TRBV7-2|-
TGTGCCAGCAGCCGTGATAGCGGGGGCTACGACCACTTC
CASSRDSGGYDHF
>-|TRBJ1-2|TRBV30|few
TGTGCCTGGGGTGAAATGATAGGCTATGGCTACACCTTC
CAWGEMIGYGYTF
>TRBD2|TRBJ2-7|TRBV10-1|-
TGCGGCAGCAGTGCGGGAGGGCGGGCGCTCTACGAGCAGTACTTC
CGSSAGGRALYEQYF
>-|TRBJ1-1|TRBV15|-
TGTGCCACCAGCAGAGAAGGGGCAGCGAACACTGAAGCTTTCTTT
CATSREGAANTEAFF
>-|TRBJ1-2|TRBV9|-
TGTGCCAGCAGCGTGGGGGGGACAAACTATGGCTACACCTTC
CASSVGGTNYGYTF